This TCR beta chain was recorded in a study of blood T cell repertoires in COVID-19. Using immunoSEQ multiplex PCR, the repertoire was profiled, and TCRdb retains in-frame clones only, with some absent. The sample holds over 200,000 clones; 84% are singletons and the top ten take 1.5% to 2%. The participants were between roughly 18 and 100 years old and came from 24 US areas. Cohort 3 donors were reported recovered after two negative PCRs, clearance, or symptom resolution. Trimming pared 1 base from V and 8 bases from J, leaving 17 bases between. The CDR3 sequence is 15 residues long. Germline assignment: CDR1 SGHTA and CDR2 FQGNSA.

This clonotype was sampled from a man between 60 and 75 years old who had recovered from COVID-19. Sample: PBMCs or T cells enriched from blood (not recorded which). The J gene is TRBJ1-1, the V gene TRBV7-2; no clear D gene. The CDR3: CASSLDGESVREAFF. As DNA, the CDR3 is TGTGCCAGCAGCTTAGATGGGGAGAGCGTACGGGAAGCTTTCTTT.